Listed here are 17 T cell receptor beta chains from one sample, sequenced in a study of Graves' ophthalmopathy and Graves' hyperthyroidism. RNA transcripts yielded amplified TCR beta CDR3 regions. HTBI-primed first-round RT-PCR preceded second-round multiplex PCR. Each CDR3 protein is one row after TCRdb ran MiXCR on the multiplex PCR reads. The table lists approximately 380,000 distinct CDR3 sequences, around 21% of them singletons, with 2.5% to 3% in the top ten. Sequenced material: peripheral blood. Receptors were obtained from a woman aged 18-29 years with stable Graves' hyperthyroidism.

This clonotype was observed at least ten times. Relative to the germline gene, one junction end is altered; a read error may explain this. This chain joins TRBV7-3 and TRBJ2-4; 9 nucleotides agree with TRBD1. The CDR3 totals 17 residues. CDR1 is SGHTA, CDR2 FQGTGA, per germline. CDR3 sequence: CASSEGTGKSAKNIKYF. In DNA form, the CDR3 reads TGTGCCAGCAGCGAGGGGACAGGGAAGTCCGCCAAAAACATTAAGTACTTC. Supplemented by reference TRBV7-3 and TRBJ2-4, the full variable domain reads GAGVSQTPSNKVTEKGKYVELRCDPISGHTALYWYRQSLGQGPEFLIYFQGTGAADDSGLPNDRFFAVRPEGSVSTLKIQRTERGDSAVYLCASSEGTGKSAKNIKYFGAGTRLSVL.

This clonotype was observed many times. V gene TRBV11-2 combines with J gene TRBJ1-1, with TRBD1 matching over 8 bases. CDR3 length equals 15 residues. V shed 6 bases, J shed 1 base, and the junction held 7 bases outside the gene matches. Germline CDR1 SGHAT, CDR2 FQNNGV. The CDR3 DNA reads TGTGCCAGCAGTTCCCTGGGACAGGCGAACACTGAAGCTTTCTTT. Protein product: CASSSLGQANTEAFF.

The table lists this clonotype with a few counts. The chain uses TRBV28 and TRBJ2-7; 7 nucleotides line up with TRBD2. Per germline, CDR1 MDHEN and CDR2 SYDVKM. V lost 9 bases, J lost 0 bases, and 8 bases stayed unmatched. The CDR3 covers 14 residues. CDR3 region: CARRKRGRSYEQYF. The CDR3 bases are TGTGCCAGGAGGAAGCGGGGCCGCTCCTACGAGCAGTACTTC.

This clonotype was seen repeatedly, ten times or more. V is TRBV10-3 and J is TRBJ1-1; no clear D. CDR1 and CDR2 (germline): ENHRY, SYGVKD. The CDR3 contains 15 residues. Trimming left V 0 bases short and J 1 base short, with 9 bases between. The CDR3: CAISESPPGNTEAFF. CDR3 coding DNA: TGTGCCATCAGTGAGTCCCCCCCAGGGAACACTGAAGCTTTCTTT.

This clonotype was found a few times. The rearrangement links TRBV28 to TRBJ1-2, with D possibly TRBD1 on 5 matching bases. CDR1 is MDHEN and CDR2 is SYDVKM in the germline V gene. The CDR3 is 16 residues long. Trimming took 4 bases from V and 8 from J, leaving 23 bases between them. CDR3 sequence: CASSSRDGRRAGGYTF. Written as DNA, the CDR3 is TGTGCCAGCAGTTCCCGGGACGGACGAAGGGCTGGGGGCTACACCTTC.

This clonotype was seen ten or more times. The V call is TRBV6-5, the J call TRBJ2-7; D gene uncertain. This CDR3 is built from 14 residues. Germline-derived CDR1 and CDR2 are MNHEY and SVGAGI. V lost 0 bases and J 3 bases, leaving 9 bases between the germline ends. The CDR3 loop is CASSYSVPNYEQYF. The CDR3 nucleotides read TGTGCCAGCAGTTACTCAGTCCCGAACTACGAGCAGTACTTC.

This clonotype was detected many times. The chain joins TRBV12-3 or TRBV12-4 to TRBJ1-2; no clear D. V was pared by 3 bases and J by 8 bases, with 19 bases between. CDR3 length equals 15 residues. The CDR3 DNA is TGTGCCAGCAGTTTGGAACTTCGCCTAAATGGGGGCTACACCTTC. Its translation: CASSLELRLNGGYTF.

The chain links TRBV5-1 to TRBJ1-1, with no clear D. CDR1 is SGHRS, CDR2 YFSETQ, per germline. V was cut by 10 bases and J by 10 bases, with 14 bases left in between. The CDR3 runs to 10 residues. The CDR3: CAVRRPRAFF. The CDR3 nucleotides read TGCGCCGTTCGACGTCCGCGAGCTTTCTTT.

Many counts were recorded for this clonotype. The chain is built from TRBV6-1 and TRBJ1-5; D is perhaps TRBD1 (6 bases). Germline V lookup: CDR1 MNHNS, CDR2 SASEGT. The CDR3 has 16 residues. The V end was cut by 6 bases, the J end by 4 bases, with 19 bases between. The CDR3 here is CASSATGPQGNQPQHF. DNA of the CDR3: TGTGCCAGCAGCGCTACAGGGCCTCAGGGAAATCAGCCCCAGCATTTT.

This chain connects TRBV5-1 to TRBJ2-7, with 9 bases matching TRBD1. Germline trimming cut 4 bases from V and 4 bases from J; bases unmatched to any gene: 6. CDR3 length equals 14 residues. CDR1 is SGHRS and CDR2 is YFSETQ in the germline V gene. The CDR3 is CASSVRGQGYEQYF. The CDR3 region has the DNA TGCGCCAGCAGCGTGAGGGGACAGGGTTACGAGCAGTACTTC.

At least ten counts were recorded for this clonotype. The V gene is TRBV12-3 or TRBV12-4, the J gene TRBJ2-7; D possibly corresponds to TRBD2 (5 bases). Trimming pared 7 bases from V and 3 bases from J, leaving 13 bases between. The CDR3 contains 13 residues. The CDR3: CASNPGSNYEQYF. CDR3 in DNA: TGTGCCAGCAACCCGGGATCAAACTACGAGCAGTACTTC.

The table lists this clonotype with a count of one. Germline is not matched at one junction end, which may reflect a read error. CDR3 sequence (DNA): TGTGCCAGCAGTTTCCCTAGCGGGAGATCCGGGGACCTGTTTTTT. This translates into CASSFPSGRSGDLFF. V is TRBV12-3 or TRBV12-4 and J is TRBJ2-2, with 10 bases fitting TRBD2. This CDR3 is built from 15 residues.

In this sample, this clonotype turned up once. The gene calls are TRBV12-3 or TRBV12-4 and TRBJ2-3, with 9 bases fitting TRBD2. This CDR3 spans 16 amino acids. J was trimmed by 2 bases and V by 7 bases; bases with no gene match: 10. CDR3 sequence (DNA): TGTGCCAGCACCTCTGGACTAGCGCCAGCCACAGATACGCAGTATTTT. It translates to CASTSGLAPATDTQYF.

This clonotype has ten or more counts. The CDR3 bases are TGCAGTGCTAGGAGTCCAGCTGAAAGGGAGCCCCAGCATTTT. This gives the protein CSARSPAEREPQHF. The chain carries TRBV20-1 and TRBJ1-5; D not resolved. Germline CDR1 DFQATT, CDR2 SNEGSKA (reference sequence). CDR3 length: 14 residues. The ends were cut back, 3 bases at V and 8 bases at J, with 17 bases in the middle.

The chain employs TRBV18 and TRBJ1-1; D remains unclear. Germline V gene sequence: CDR1 KGHSH, CDR2 LQKENI. V lost 3 bases to trimming and J lost 5 bases, with 22 bases between them. The CDR3 runs to 17 residues. CDR3 region: CASSPSKKGQGKTEAFF. The CDR3 DNA reads as TGTGCCAGCTCACCGTCTAAAAAGGGCCAAGGAAAGACTGAAGCTTTCTTT.

In this sample, this clonotype turned up a few times. The chain has TRBV3-1 and TRBJ1-1; D is undetermined. There are 14 residues in the CDR3. Trimming stripped 0 bases from V and 5 bases from J, with 10 bases between. Germline V gives CDR1 LGHDT, CDR2 YNNKEL (reference sequence). The CDR3 here is CASSQDKVGTEAFF. In DNA, the CDR3 is TGTGCCAGCAGCCAAGACAAGGTTGGGACTGAAGCTTTCTTT.

The chain couples TRBV11-2 to TRBJ1-2; 9 nucleotides align to TRBD1. After removal of 5 bases from V and 8 bases from J, the junction contained 9 bases not matched to a gene. Germline V CDR1 and CDR2: SGHAT, FQNNGV. This CDR3 is built from 14 residues. CDR3 loop: CASSTTGTGLGYTF. In DNA, the CDR3 is TGTGCCAGCAGCACGACTGGGACAGGGTTGGGCTACACCTTC.